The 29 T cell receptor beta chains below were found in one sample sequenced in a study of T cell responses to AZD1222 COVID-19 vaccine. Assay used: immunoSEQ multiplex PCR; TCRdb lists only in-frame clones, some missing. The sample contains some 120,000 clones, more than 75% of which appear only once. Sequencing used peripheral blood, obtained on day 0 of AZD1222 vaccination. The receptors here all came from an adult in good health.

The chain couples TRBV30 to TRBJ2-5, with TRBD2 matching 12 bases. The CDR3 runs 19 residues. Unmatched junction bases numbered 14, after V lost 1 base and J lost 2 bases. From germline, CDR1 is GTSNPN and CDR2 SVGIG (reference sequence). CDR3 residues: CAWSGSYASGGAWQETQYF. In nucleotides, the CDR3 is TGTGCCTGGAGTGGGAGTTACGCTAGCGGGGGGGCGTGGCAAGAGACCCAGTACTTC.

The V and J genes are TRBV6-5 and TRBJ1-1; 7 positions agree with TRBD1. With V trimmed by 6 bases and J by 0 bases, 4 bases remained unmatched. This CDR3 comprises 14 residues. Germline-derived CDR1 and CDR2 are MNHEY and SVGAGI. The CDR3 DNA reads TGTGCCAGCAGGGGACAGAGGATGAACACTGAAGCTTTCTTT. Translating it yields CASRGQRMNTEAFF.

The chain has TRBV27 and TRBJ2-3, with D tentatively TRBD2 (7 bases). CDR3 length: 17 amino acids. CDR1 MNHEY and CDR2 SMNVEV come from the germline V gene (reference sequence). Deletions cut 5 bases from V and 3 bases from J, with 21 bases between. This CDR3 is CASSPSAGEGGTDTQYF. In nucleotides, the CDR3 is TGTGCCAGCAGTCCCTCGGCAGGGGAGGGGGGTACAGATACGCAGTATTTT.

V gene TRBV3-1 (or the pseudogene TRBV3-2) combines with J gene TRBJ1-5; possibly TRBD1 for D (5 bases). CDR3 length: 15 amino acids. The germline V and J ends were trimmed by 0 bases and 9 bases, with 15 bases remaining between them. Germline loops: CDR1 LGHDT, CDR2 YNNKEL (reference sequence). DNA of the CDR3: TGTGCCAGCAGCCAAGATTCGGGGGGATTGCTGCCCCAGCATTTT. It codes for CASSQDSGGLLPQHF.

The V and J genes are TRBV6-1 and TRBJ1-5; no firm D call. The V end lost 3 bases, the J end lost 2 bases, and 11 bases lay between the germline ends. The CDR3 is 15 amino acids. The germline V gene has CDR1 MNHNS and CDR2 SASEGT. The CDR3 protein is CASSDHLWGNQPQHF. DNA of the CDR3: TGTGCCAGCAGTGACCATCTCTGGGGCAATCAGCCCCAGCATTTT.

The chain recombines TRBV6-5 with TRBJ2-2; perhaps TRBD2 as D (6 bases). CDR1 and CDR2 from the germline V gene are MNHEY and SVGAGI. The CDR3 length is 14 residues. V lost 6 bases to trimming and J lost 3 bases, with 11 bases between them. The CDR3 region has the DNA TGTGCCAGCAGCCCGGGGGAGGACACCGGGGAGCTGTTTTTT. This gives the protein CASSPGEDTGELFF.

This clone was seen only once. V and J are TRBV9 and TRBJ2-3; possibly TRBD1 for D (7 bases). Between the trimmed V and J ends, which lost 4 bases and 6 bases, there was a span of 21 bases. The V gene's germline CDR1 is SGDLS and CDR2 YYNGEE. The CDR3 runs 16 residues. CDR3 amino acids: CASSPLLTGTGDTQYF. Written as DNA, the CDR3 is TGTGCCAGCAGCCCGTTGTTGACAGGGACTGGCGATACGCAGTATTTT.

CDR3 sequence reads: CASSPSHNNYGYTF. The CDR3 coding sequence is TGTGCCAGCAGCCCATCTCACAACAACTATGGCTACACCTTC. The chain joins TRBV11-2 to TRBJ1-2; no clear D. This CDR3 has 14 amino acids. Deletions cut 5 bases from V and 2 bases from J, with 12 bases between. Germline CDR1 SGHAT, CDR2 FQNNGV.

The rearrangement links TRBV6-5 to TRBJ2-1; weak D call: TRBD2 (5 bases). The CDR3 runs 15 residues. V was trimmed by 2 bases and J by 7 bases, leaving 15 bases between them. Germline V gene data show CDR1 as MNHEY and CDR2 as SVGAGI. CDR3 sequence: CASSYKLPPGNEQFF. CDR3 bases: TGTGCCAGCAGTTACAAGCTACCTCCGGGAAATGAGCAGTTCTTC.

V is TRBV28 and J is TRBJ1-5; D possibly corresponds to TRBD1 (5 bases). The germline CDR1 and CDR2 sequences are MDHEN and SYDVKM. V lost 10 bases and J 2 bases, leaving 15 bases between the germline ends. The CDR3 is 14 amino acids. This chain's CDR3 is CATAQARRNQPQHF. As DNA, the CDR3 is TGTGCCACGGCACAGGCAAGGCGCAATCAGCCCCAGCATTTT.

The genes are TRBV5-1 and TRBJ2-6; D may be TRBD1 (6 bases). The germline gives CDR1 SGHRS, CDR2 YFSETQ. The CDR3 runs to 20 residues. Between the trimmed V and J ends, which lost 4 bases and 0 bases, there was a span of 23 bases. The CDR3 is CASSPPLTGRPLSGANVLTF. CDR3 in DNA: TGCGCCAGCAGCCCACCCCTGACAGGCAGGCCCCTCTCTGGGGCCAACGTCCTGACTTTC.

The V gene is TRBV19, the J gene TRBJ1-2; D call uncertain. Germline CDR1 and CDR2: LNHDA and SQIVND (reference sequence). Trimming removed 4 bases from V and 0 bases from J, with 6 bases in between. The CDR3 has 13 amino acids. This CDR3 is CASSTQTNYGYTF. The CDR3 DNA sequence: TGTGCCAGTAGTACTCAAACTAACTATGGCTACACCTTC.

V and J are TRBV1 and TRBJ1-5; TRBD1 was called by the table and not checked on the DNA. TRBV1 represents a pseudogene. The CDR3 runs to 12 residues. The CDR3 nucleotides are TGCACCAGCAGCCATACAAATCAGCCCCAGCATTTT. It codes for CTSSHTNQPQHF.

The CDR3 here is CASSRETSRSTDTQYF. CDR3 in DNA: TGTGCCAGCAGCAGGGAGACTAGCAGAAGCACAGATACGCAGTATTTT. The J gene is TRBJ2-3, the V gene TRBV5-4; 7 bases fit TRBD2. CDR1 is SGHNT, CDR2 YYREEE, per germline (reference sequence). Germline trimming cut 4 bases from V and 0 bases from J; bases unmatched to any gene: 8. The CDR3 runs 16 residues.

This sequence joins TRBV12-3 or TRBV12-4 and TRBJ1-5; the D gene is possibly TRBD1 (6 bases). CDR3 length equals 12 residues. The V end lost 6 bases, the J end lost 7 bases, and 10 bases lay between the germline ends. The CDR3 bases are TGTGCCAGCAGCAGGGGAAAGCAGCCCCAGCATTTT. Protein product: CASSRGKQPQHF.

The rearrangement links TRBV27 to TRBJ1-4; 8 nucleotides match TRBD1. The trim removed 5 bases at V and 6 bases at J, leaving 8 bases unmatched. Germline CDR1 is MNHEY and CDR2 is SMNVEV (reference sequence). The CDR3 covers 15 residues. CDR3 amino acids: CASSPGQGRDEKLFF. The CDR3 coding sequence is TGTGCCAGCAGTCCCGGACAGGGTCGGGATGAAAAACTGTTTTTT.

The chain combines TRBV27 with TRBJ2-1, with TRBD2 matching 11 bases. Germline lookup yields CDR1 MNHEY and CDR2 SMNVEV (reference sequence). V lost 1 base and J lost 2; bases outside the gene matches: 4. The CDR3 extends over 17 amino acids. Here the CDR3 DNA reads TGTGCCAGCAGTTTATGGGGTAGCGGGGGGGCCTACAATGAGCAGTTCTTC. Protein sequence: CASSLWGSGGAYNEQFF.

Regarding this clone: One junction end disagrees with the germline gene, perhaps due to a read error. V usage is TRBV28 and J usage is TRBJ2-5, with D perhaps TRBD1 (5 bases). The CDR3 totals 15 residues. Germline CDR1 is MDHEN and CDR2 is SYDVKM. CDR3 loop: CASRLGHNEQETQYF. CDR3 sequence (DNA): TGTGCCAGCCGTTTGGGGCACAATGAACAAGAGACCCAGTACTTC.

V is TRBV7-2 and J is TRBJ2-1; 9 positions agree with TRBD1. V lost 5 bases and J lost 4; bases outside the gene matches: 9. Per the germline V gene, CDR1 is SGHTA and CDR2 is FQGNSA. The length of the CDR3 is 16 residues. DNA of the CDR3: TGTGCCAGCAGCACCACCGGGACAGGGTCATACAATGAGCAGTTCTTC. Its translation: CASSTTGTGSYNEQFF.

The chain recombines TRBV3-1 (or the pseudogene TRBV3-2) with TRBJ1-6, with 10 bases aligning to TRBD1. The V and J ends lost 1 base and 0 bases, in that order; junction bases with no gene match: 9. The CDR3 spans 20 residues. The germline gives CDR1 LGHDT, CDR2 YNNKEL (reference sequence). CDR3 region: CASSQGDRGPRSSYNSPLHF. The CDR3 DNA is TGTGCCAGCAGCCAAGGGGACAGGGGCCCTAGGAGCTCCTATAATTCACCCCTCCACTTT.

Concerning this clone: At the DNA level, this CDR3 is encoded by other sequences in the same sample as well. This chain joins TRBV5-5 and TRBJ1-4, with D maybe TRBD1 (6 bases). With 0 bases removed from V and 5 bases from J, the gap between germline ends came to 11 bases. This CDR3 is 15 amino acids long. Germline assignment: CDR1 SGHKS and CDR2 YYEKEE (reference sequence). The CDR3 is CASSLEGQLNEKLFF. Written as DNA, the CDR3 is TGTGCCAGCAGCTTGGAAGGACAGCTAAATGAAAAACTGTTTTTT.

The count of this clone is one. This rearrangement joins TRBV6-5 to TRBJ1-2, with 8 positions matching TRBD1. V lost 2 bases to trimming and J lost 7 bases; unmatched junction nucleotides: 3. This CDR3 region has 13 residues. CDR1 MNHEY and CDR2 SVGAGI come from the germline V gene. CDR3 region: CASSYQGAGGYTF. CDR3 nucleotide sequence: TGTGCCAGCAGTTACCAGGGGGCCGGTGGCTACACCTTC.

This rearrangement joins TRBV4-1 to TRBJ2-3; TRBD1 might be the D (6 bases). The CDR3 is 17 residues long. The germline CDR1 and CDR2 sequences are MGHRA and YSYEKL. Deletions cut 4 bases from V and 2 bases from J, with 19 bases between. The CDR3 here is CASSPSFLTGITDTQYF. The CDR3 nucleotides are TGCGCCAGCAGCCCAAGTTTTCTCACAGGGATCACAGATACGCAGTATTTT.

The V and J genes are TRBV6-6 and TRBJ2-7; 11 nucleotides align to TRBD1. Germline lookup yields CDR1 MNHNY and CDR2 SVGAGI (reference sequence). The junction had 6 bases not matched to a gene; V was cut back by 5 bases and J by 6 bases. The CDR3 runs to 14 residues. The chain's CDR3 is CASSPGTGGFEQYF. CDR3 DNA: TGTGCCAGCAGTCCCGGGACAGGGGGATTCGAGCAGTACTTC.

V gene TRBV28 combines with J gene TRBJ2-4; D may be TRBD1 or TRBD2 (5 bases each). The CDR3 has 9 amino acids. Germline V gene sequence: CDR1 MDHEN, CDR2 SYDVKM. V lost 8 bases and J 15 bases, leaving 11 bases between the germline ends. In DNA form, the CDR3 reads TGTGCCAGCGGGGGTCCCCGGTACTTC. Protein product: CASGGPRYF.

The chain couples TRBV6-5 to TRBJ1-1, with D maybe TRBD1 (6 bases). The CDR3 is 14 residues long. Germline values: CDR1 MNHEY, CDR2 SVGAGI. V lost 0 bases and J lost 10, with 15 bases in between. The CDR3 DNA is TGTGCCAGCAGTTACTCGAACACAGGGTTTGCAGCTTTCTTT. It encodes CASSYSNTGFAAFF.

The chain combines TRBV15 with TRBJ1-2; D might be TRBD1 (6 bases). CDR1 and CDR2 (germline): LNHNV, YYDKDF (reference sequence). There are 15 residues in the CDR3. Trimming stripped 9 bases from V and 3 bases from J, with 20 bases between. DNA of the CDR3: TGTGCCACTTCAGGGGATACTACCTTAGACTATGGCTACACCTTC. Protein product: CATSGDTTLDYGYTF.

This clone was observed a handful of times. The CDR3 spells CASSELGAYGYTF. The DNA of the CDR3 is TGTGCCAGCAGTGAACTTGGGGCCTATGGCTACACCTTC. This chain uses TRBV6-1 with TRBJ1-2; D is possibly TRBD1 (5 bases). The V gene lost 2 bases and the J gene lost 4 bases, with 8 bases spanning the gap. This CDR3 has 13 residues. Per the germline V gene, CDR1 is MNHNS and CDR2 is SASEGT.

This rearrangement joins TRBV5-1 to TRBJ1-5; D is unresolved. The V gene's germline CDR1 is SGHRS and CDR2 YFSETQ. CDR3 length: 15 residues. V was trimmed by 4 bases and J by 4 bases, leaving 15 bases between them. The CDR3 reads CASSLSATGNQPQHF. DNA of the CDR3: TGCGCCAGCAGCCTTTCGGCCACCGGGAATCAGCCCCAGCATTTT.